The present T cell receptor beta chain was sequenced within a study of cytomegalovirus exposure and HLA in healthy donors. Study-level points and caveats: There were over 150 TCR beta chains listed as cytomegalovirus-associated.

This clone was recorded a few times. Its antigen is unidentified. The V end lost 4 bases, the J end lost 0 bases, and 9 bases lay between the germline ends. The CDR3 has 13 residues. The germline CDR1 and CDR2 sequences are SQVTM and ANQGSEA. The primer mix had 60 Vbeta and 13 Jbeta primers. Clones were read by immunoSEQ multiplex PCR, and TCRdb kept only the in-frame ones, dropping some. The table includes 99,000 or so clones, over 80% detected once. The TCR was taken from a man aged 25-45 years in good health and CMV-seropositive. The chain has TRBV29-1 and TRBJ1-1; no clear D. Sequencing was carried out using PBMCs. CDR3 protein: CSVGGRLNTEAFF. For the CDR3, the DNA is TGCAGCGTTGGTGGGAGGCTGAACACTGAAGCTTTCTTT.